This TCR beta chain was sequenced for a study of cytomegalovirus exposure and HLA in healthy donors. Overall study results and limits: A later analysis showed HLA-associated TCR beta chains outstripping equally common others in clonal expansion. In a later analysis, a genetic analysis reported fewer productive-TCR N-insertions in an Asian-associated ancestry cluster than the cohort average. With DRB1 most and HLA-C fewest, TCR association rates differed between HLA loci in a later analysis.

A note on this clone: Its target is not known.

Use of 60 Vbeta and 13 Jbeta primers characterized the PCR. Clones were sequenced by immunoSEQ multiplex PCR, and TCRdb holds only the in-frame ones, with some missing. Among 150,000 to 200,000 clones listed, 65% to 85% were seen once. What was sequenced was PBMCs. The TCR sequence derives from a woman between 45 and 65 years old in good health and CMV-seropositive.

The CDR3 loop is CASSARIGGNQPQHF. Here the CDR3 DNA reads TGTGCCAGCAGCGCCCGAATCGGGGGGAATCAGCCCCAGCATTTT. The chain links TRBV11-2 to TRBJ1-5, with D perhaps TRBD1 (5 bases). V lost 5 bases and J lost 4, with 15 bases in between. CDR1 is SGHAT, CDR2 FQNNGV, per germline. This CDR3 spans 15 amino acids.